This TCR beta chain came from a study of post-analysis software for immune sequencing data. cDNA libraries of TCR beta carried unique molecular identifiers. TCRdb analysed the PCR reads with MiXCR anew, one entry per CDR3 protein. The table lists around 500,000 distinct CDR3 sequences, around 34% of them singletons, with less than 6% in the top ten. As for this clonotype: Its target is not known.

The CDR3 has 14 residues. CDR1 and CDR2 from the germline V gene are MGHRA and YSYEKL. The V segment lost 2 bases and the J segment 5 bases; nucleotides outside the gene matches: 5. Findings and caveats of the study: Controls significantly exceeded multiple sclerosis patients in normalized Chao1 diversity. Controls had lower frequencies than patients of five or six TRBV segments, which included TRBV5-6, TRBV5-1 and TRBV20-1.

The source of this sequence is a girl aged 2-17 years with multiple sclerosis. This chain joins TRBV4-1 and TRBJ2-7; 8 bases are shared with TRBD1. Specimen: blood. The CDR3 sequence: CASSQHDRGNEQYF. CDR3 sequence (DNA): TGCGCCAGCAGCCAACATGACAGGGGCAACGAGCAGTACTTC.